This T cell receptor (beta chain) was captured by sequencing in a study of T cell changes during pregnancy in multiple sclerosis. Sequencing was performed with immunoSEQ multiplex PCR; in TCRdb, only in-frame clones are kept and a portion is missing. The sample includes some 80,000 clones, over 80% seen only once; the top ten take roughly 1%. In germline, CDR1 is SGHAT, CDR2 FQNNGV. CDR3 length: 15 amino acids. Between the trimmed V and J ends, which lost 3 bases and 1 base, there was a span of 12 bases. The rearrangement joins TRBV11-2 to TRBJ1-2, with D perhaps matching TRBD1 (5 bases). The sequences come from peripheral blood, collected in the first trimester of pregnancy. This receptor was obtained from a female donor with multiple sclerosis, enrolled in a pregnancy study. The CDR3 sequence: CASSLLPQGNYGYTF. CDR3 sequence (DNA): TGTGCCAGCAGCTTGCTCCCCCAGGGTAACTATGGCTACACCTTC.